The 7 T cell receptor beta chains given below trace back to one sample, sequenced in a study of control samples from healthy donors and cancer patients. Profiled with immunoSEQ multiplex PCR; TCRdb holds only in-frame clones, not every one. The table lists about 230,000 clones, roughly 80% of them singletons. The sequencing input was PBMCs. Every receptor here comes from a woman in her sixties or seventies with lung cancer.

V is TRBV10-3 and J is TRBJ2-5; D is possibly TRBD2 (6 bases). CDR1 is ENHRY and CDR2 is SYGVKD in the germline V gene. There are 15 residues in the CDR3. Trimming cost V 4 bases and J 1 base, with 13 bases left between them. CDR3 in amino acids: CAISAGPGLQETQYF. In DNA form, the CDR3 reads TGTGCCATCAGTGCGGGCCCGGGACTCCAAGAGACCCAGTACTTC.

J is TRBJ1-5 and V is TRBV5-6, with TRBD1 matching over 8 bases. The CDR3 runs to 17 residues. Germline trimming cut 3 bases from V and 5 bases from J; bases unmatched to any gene: 13. From germline, CDR1 is SGHDT and CDR2 YYEEEE. The CDR3 reads CASSSQGRTGRDQPQHF. The CDR3 nucleotides read TGTGCCAGCAGCTCCCAGGGGAGGACAGGGAGGGATCAGCCCCAGCATTTT. Complete variable domain (other parts from reference TRBV5-6 and TRBJ1-5): DAGVTQSPTHLIKTRGQQVTLRCSPKSGHDTVSWYQQALGQGPQFIFQYYEEEERQRGNFPDRFSGHQFPNYSSELNVNALLLGDSALYLCASSSQGRTGRDQPQHFGDGTRLSIL.

This chain joins TRBV24-1 and TRBJ2-2, with 10 bases matching TRBD1. CDR1 is KGHDR, CDR2 SFDVKD, per germline. V gave up 4 bases and J gave up 5 bases; unmatched junction bases: 9. The CDR3 loop spans 17 amino acids. For the CDR3, the DNA is TGTGCCACCAGTGACCTAAGACAGGGGGCGCGAACCGGGGAGCTGTTTTTT. Amino acid sequence: CATSDLRQGARTGELFF.

The CDR3: CASSRPAGGYGYTF. The CDR3 DNA is TGTGCCAGCAGTCGACCCGCGGGGGGCTATGGCTACACCTTC. The V and J genes are TRBV6-5 and TRBJ1-2, with D perhaps matching TRBD1 (5 bases). V dropped 5 bases and J dropped 4 bases, with 14 bases sitting between them. The CDR3 spans 14 residues. Germline loops: CDR1 MNHEY, CDR2 SVGAGI.

This clone was seen only a few times. This same CDR3 is encoded by further DNA sequences in the sample. V gene TRBV7-9 combines with J gene TRBJ1-4; possible D gene TRBD1, 6 bases. Germline V gene data show CDR1 as SEHNR and CDR2 as FQNEAQ (reference sequence). The CDR3 has 14 residues. Trimming shortened V by 1 base and J by 5 bases, and 8 bases separated the two germline ends. The CDR3 DNA sequence: TGTGCCAGCAGCTTAGGGACAGTGAATGAAAAACTGTTTTTT. This gives the protein CASSLGTVNEKLFF.

The J gene is TRBJ1-5, the V gene TRBV5-8, with a tentative D call TRBD1 (6 bases). The CDR3 sequence is 15 residues long. Germline CDR1 and CDR2: SGHTS and YDEGEE. The germline V and J ends were trimmed by 5 bases and 2 bases, with 14 bases remaining between them. In nucleotides, the CDR3 is TGTGCCAGCAGTACAGGGTTGGGAGGCAATCAGCCCCAGCATTTT. Amino acid sequence: CASSTGLGGNQPQHF.

V is TRBV7-3 and J is TRBJ2-3; TRBD2 aligns across 10 bases. This CDR3 is 14 amino acids long. Germline values: CDR1 SGHTA, CDR2 FQGTGA. After removal of 4 bases from V and 3 bases from J, the junction contained 1 base not matched to a gene. CDR3: CASSSSGRTDTQYF. The DNA for the CDR3 is TGTGCCAGCAGCTCTAGCGGGAGAACAGATACGCAGTATTTT.